This T cell receptor (beta chain) was sequenced in a study of blood T cell repertoires in COVID-19. The germline V gene encodes CDR1 SGDLS and CDR2 YYNGEE. V was clipped by 6 bases and J by 1 base; unmatched bases: 8. CDR3 length equals 15 residues. As handled by the study authors: Amplification with reference gene primers provided the estimates of nucleated cell counts. Some clones are missing from TCRdb's copy, which holds only in-frame ones; the method was immunoSEQ multiplex PCR. Clone size and V and J calls were adopted from that table, with D and trimming inferred from the DNA. The top ten clones hold about 2.2% of a sample with under 150,000 clones, around 80% of them seen once. Individuals drawn from 20 to 25 US areas were about 18 to 90 years old.

Sequencing was carried out using PBMCs or T cells enriched from blood (not recorded which). This TCR was recovered from a middle-aged man with acute COVID-19. The chain combines TRBV9 with TRBJ1-1; 8 bases agree with TRBD1. CDR3 bases: TGTGCCAGCAACGGACAGGGAGGTTGGAACACTGAAGCTTTCTTT. This sequence encodes CASNGQGGWNTEAFF.